The clone carrying this T cell receptor (beta chain) was picked up a small number of times. The record originates from a study of T cells after yellow fever vaccination. The CDR3 extends over 13 amino acids. Trimming cost V 4 bases and J 8 bases; bases outside gene matches: 8. The germline gives CDR1 DFQATT, CDR2 SNEGSKA (reference sequence). MiXCR, applied by TCRdb to the 5' RACE reads, yields one record per CDR3 protein. The sample lists about 260,000 distinct CDR3 sequences, about 5% occurring once. The material was CD4+ T cells sorted from PBMCs, obtained on the day of the yellow fever booster vaccination. The clonotype was recovered from a man aged 18 to 30 who received the YFV17D yellow fever vaccine. The chain has TRBV20-1 and TRBJ1-2, with 9 bases fitting TRBD1. As DNA, the CDR3 is TGCAGTGCTATGGGACAGGGCGAGGGGGGCTACACCTTC. This sequence encodes CSAMGQGEGGYTF.